These 4 T cell receptor beta chains share one sample of origin, sequenced in a study of CD8+ T cells in alopecia areata. After isolation, RNA underwent reverse transcription to generate cDNA as the sequencing template. Only in-frame clones appear in the TCRdb table, and some are missing; sequencing was by immunoSEQ multiplex PCR. The table records 150,000 to 180,000 clones, around 50% of them present only once. Source: CD8+ T cells sorted from blood, taken at week 0. Receptors were obtained from a human donor with alopecia areata.

This clone was seen a few times. The CDR3 coding sequence is TGTGCCTGGAAGGTCTACAATGAGCAGTTCTTC. Translated: CAWKVYNEQFF. The chain joins TRBV30 to TRBJ2-1; D unclear. Germline CDR1 GTSNPN, CDR2 SVGIG (reference sequence). This CDR3 spans 11 amino acids. V was trimmed by 4 bases and J by 3 bases, leaving 4 bases between them. Using reference TRBV30 and TRBJ2-1 for the parts outside the CDR3, the full variable domain is SQTIHQWPATLVQPVGSPLSLECTVEGTSNPNLYWYRQAAGRGLQLLFYSVGIGQISSEVPQNLSASRPQDRQFILSSKKLLLSDSGFYLCAWKVYNEQFFGPGTRLTVL.

The V gene is TRBV30, the J gene TRBJ1-1; 8 positions agree with TRBD1. J lost 6 bases, V lost 1 base, and 13 bases had no gene match. CDR3 length: 16 amino acids. Germline V lookup: CDR1 GTSNPN, CDR2 SVGIG (reference sequence). CDR3 DNA: TGTGCCTGGAGTGCTTCCCCCAGGGGGCGATTCTCTGAAGCTTTCTTT. The encoded protein is CAWSASPRGRFSEAFF.

CDR3 protein: CASSSRGRNSPLHF. The CDR3 DNA is TGTGCCAGCAGCTCCAGGGGGAGAAATTCACCCCTCCACTTT. J is TRBJ1-6 and V is TRBV5-6; 7 positions agree with TRBD1. V dropped 3 bases and J dropped 7; count of bases not matched to a gene: 4. Germline assignment: CDR1 SGHDT and CDR2 YYEEEE. The CDR3 extends over 14 amino acids. The full variable domain, in which reference TRBV5-6 and TRBJ1-6 provide the parts outside the CDR3, is DAGVTQSPTHLIKTRGQQVTLRCSPKSGHDTVSWYQQALGQGPQFIFQYYEEEERQRGNFPDRFSGHQFPNYSSELNVNALLLGDSALYLCASSSRGRNSPLHFGNGTRLTVT.

The genes are TRBV9 and TRBJ2-2, with a tentative D call TRBD1 (6 bases). This CDR3 comprises 15 residues. The V end was cut by 3 bases, the J end by 3 bases, with 12 bases between. The germline gives CDR1 SGDLS, CDR2 YYNGEE. CDR3 loop: CASSGTEKDTGELFF. DNA of the CDR3: TGTGCCAGCAGCGGGACAGAAAAAGACACCGGGGAGCTGTTTTTT.